These 32 T cell receptor beta chains originate from one sample sequenced in a study of neurological immune-mediated disorders. TCRdb re-called the 5' RACE reads through MiXCR, storing one row per CDR3 protein. This sample yields 27,000 or so distinct CDR3 sequences, of which around 15% are seen a single time; roughly a quarter belongs to the top ten. The source material was PBMCs. The origin of the receptors is a man between 65 and 80 years old in good health.

In this sample, this clonotype turned up many times. The rearrangement joins TRBV20-1 to TRBJ2-3, with a weak D call TRBD2 (5 bases). V was trimmed by 0 bases and J by 1 base, leaving 8 bases between them. This CDR3 is 14 amino acids long. CDR1 is DFQATT, CDR2 SNEGSKA, per germline (reference sequence). The DNA of the CDR3 is TGCAGTGCTAGAGATAGCGCGGGCACAGATACGCAGTATTTT. Translation: CSARDSAGTDTQYF.

The chain recombines TRBV4-3 with TRBJ2-3; D is possibly TRBD2 (6 bases). This CDR3 has 17 residues. Germline V gene data show CDR1 as LGHNA and CDR2 as YSLEER. The V end was cut by 3 bases, the J end by 0 bases, with 16 bases between. For the CDR3, the DNA is TGCGCCAGCAGCCAGGAAGAGGGAGGCTTAAGCACAGATACGCAGTATTTT. It is translated as CASSQEEGGLSTDTQYF.

J is TRBJ2-7 and V is TRBV20-1, with 9 positions matching TRBD1. This CDR3 is built from 19 residues. The V segment lost 7 bases and the J segment 0 bases; nucleotides outside the gene matches: 22. CDR1 and CDR2 from the germline V gene are DFQATT and SNEGSKA (reference sequence). The CDR3 loop is CSVAQGARDWQELSYEQYF. As DNA, the CDR3 is TGCAGTGTCGCACAGGGGGCGAGAGATTGGCAGGAGCTCTCCTACGAGCAGTACTTC.

This clonotype has at least ten counts. The V call is TRBV6-6, the J call TRBJ2-7; 10 positions agree with TRBD1. CDR3 length equals 18 residues. Unmatched junction bases numbered 16, after V lost 7 bases and J lost 1 base. Germline V lookup: CDR1 MNHNY, CDR2 SVGAGI (reference sequence). CDR3 residues: CASNHRDRGSSFSYEQYF. CDR3 nucleotide sequence: TGTGCCAGCAACCATCGGGACAGGGGCAGTTCCTTTTCCTACGAGCAGTACTTC.

This clonotype was counted between two and nine times. This chain links TRBV27 with TRBJ2-1; D not certain. CDR3 length: 13 amino acids. V was clipped by 1 base and J by 3 bases, with 4 bases between them. Germline lookup yields CDR1 MNHEY and CDR2 SMNVEV (reference sequence). The CDR3 DNA reads TGTGCCAGCAGTTTATTCCGCTACAATGAGCAGTTCTTC. Its protein product is CASSLFRYNEQFF.

This clonotype showed up many times. V gene TRBV11-2 combines with J gene TRBJ2-1; unclear D gene. Germline V gene lookup returns CDR1 SGHAT and CDR2 FQNNGV. CDR3 size: 15 residues. With 5 bases removed from V and 3 bases from J, the gap between germline ends came to 14 bases. CDR3 bases: TGTGCCAGCAGCGGGTGGGGAAGGATCTACAATGAGCAGTTCTTC. It is translated as CASSGWGRIYNEQFF.

This clonotype was picked up many times. The V call is TRBV6-6, the J call TRBJ1-1; D gene ambiguous. V was clipped by 6 bases and J by 4 bases, with 21 bases between them. Germline CDR1 MNHNY, CDR2 SVGAGI (reference sequence). CDR3 length equals 16 residues. The DNA for the CDR3 is TGTGCCAGCAGGGGTACATTTGGGAAATCTGCCACTGAAGCTTTCTTT. The encoded protein is CASRGTFGKSATEAFF.

The sample holds many counts of this clonotype. Here the CDR3 DNA reads TGCAGTGCTTCTACCCCGGGACTAGCGGGGGGCCGGGCGCAGTTCTTC. It codes for CSASTPGLAGGRAQFF. This chain uses TRBV20-1 with TRBJ2-1, with TRBD2 matching 15 bases. V shed 5 bases and J 12 bases; nucleotides not matched to a gene: 14. From germline, CDR1 is DFQATT and CDR2 SNEGSKA (reference sequence). CDR3 size: 16 residues.

This clonotype was seen many times. V gene TRBV12-3 or TRBV12-4 combines with J gene TRBJ2-3; D gene uncertain. The V gene lost 8 bases and the J gene lost 2 bases, with 8 bases spanning the gap. There are 12 residues in the CDR3. The CDR3 here is CASGGFTDTQYF. The CDR3 DNA reads as TGTGCCAGCGGCGGCTTCACAGATACGCAGTATTTT.

In this sample, this clonotype turned up once. The chain uses TRBV25-1 and TRBJ1-3, with D tentatively TRBD1 (6 bases). Trimming pared 3 bases from V and 2 bases from J, leaving 14 bases between. Germline CDR1 MGHDK, CDR2 SYGVNS. The length of the CDR3 is 16 residues. This chain's CDR3 is CASSDFWGQAGNTIYF. The CDR3 nucleotides read TGTGCCAGCAGTGACTTCTGGGGACAAGCTGGAAACACCATATATTTT.

The sample holds many counts of this clonotype. The gene calls are TRBV28 and TRBJ1-3; D may be TRBD1 (6 bases). The CDR3 loop spans 15 amino acids. Germline V gene data show CDR1 as MDHEN and CDR2 as SYDVKM. V was trimmed by 7 bases and J by 0 bases, leaving 13 bases between them. In DNA, the CDR3 is TGTGCCAGCAACCGTAGGGGGGACTCTGGAAACACCATATATTTT. Translated: CASNRRGDSGNTIYF.

This clonotype was detected many times. This chain links TRBV5-1 with TRBJ2-2; D might be TRBD1 or TRBD2, each matching 5 bases. This CDR3 contains 18 residues. The germline V gene has CDR1 SGHRS and CDR2 YFSETQ. V lost 0 bases and J lost 7, with 22 bases in between. In nucleotides, the CDR3 is TGCGCCAGCAGCTTGGAAGGTATTCGGGGCAGTACCAGCGGGGAGCTGTTTTTT. Translating it yields CASSLEGIRGSTSGELFF.

The chain is built from TRBV12-3 or TRBV12-4 and TRBJ2-1, with 9 bases aligning to TRBD1. Trimming took 5 bases from V and 3 from J; bases not matched to a gene: 5. The CDR3 has 15 amino acids. CDR3 sequence reads: CASSKDRGHYNEQFF. The CDR3, as DNA: TGTGCCAGCAGTAAGGACAGGGGTCACTACAATGAGCAGTTCTTC.

The chain has TRBV15 and TRBJ2-1; 10 nucleotides agree with TRBD1. Germline CDR1 LNHNV, CDR2 YYDKDF (reference sequence). V lost 5 bases and J lost 7; bases outside the gene matches: 8. The CDR3 has 15 residues. CDR3 protein: CATSLRDRGLNEQFF. As DNA, the CDR3 is TGTGCCACCAGCCTCAGGGACAGGGGCCTTAATGAGCAGTTCTTC. Drawing the rest from reference TRBV15 and TRBJ2-1, the complete variable domain is DAMVIQNPRYQVTQFGKPVTLSCSQTLNHNVMYWYQQKSSQAPKLLFHYYDKDFNNEADTPDNFQSRRPNTSFCFLDIRSPGLGDTAMYLCATSLRDRGLNEQFFGPGTRLTVL.

Many counts were recorded for this clonotype. The chain combines TRBV5-6 with TRBJ2-1; D remains ambiguous. Germline V gene sequence: CDR1 SGHDT, CDR2 YYEEEE. CDR3 size: 15 residues. Between the trimmed V and J ends, which lost 1 base and 0 bases, there was a span of 8 bases. CDR3 region: CASSLRWSSYNEQFF. The CDR3 DNA is TGTGCCAGCAGCTTGAGATGGAGCTCCTACAATGAGCAGTTCTTC.

The CDR3 DNA reads as TGTGCCAGCAGCCGGACGGCTTGGGGCGAGCAGTACTTC. Protein: CASSRTAWGEQYF. The rearrangement joins TRBV5-5 to TRBJ2-7; D gene ambiguous. Per germline, CDR1 SGHKS and CDR2 YYEKEE (reference sequence). The CDR3 loop spans 13 amino acids. V lost 4 bases, J lost 6 bases, and 14 bases lay in between.

Many counts were recorded for this clonotype. This rearrangement joins TRBV15 to TRBJ1-5; D is ambiguous. The V gene's germline CDR1 is LNHNV and CDR2 YYDKDF (reference sequence). V was pared by 0 bases and J by 0 bases, with 9 bases between. The CDR3 runs 16 residues. CDR3 DNA sequence: TGTGCCACCAGCAGAGATGCGACCTATAGCAATCAGCCCCAGCATTTT. Amino acids: CATSRDATYSNQPQHF.

The CDR3 region is CASSLEMGLYGYTF. In DNA, the CDR3 is TGCGCCAGCAGCCTCGAGATGGGGTTATATGGCTACACCTTC. V usage is TRBV4-3 and J usage is TRBJ1-2; D gene unclear. This CDR3 comprises 14 residues. V shed 4 bases and J shed 5 bases, with 14 bases lying between them. Per germline, CDR1 LGHNA and CDR2 YSLEER.

This clonotype was recorded many times. The chain is built from TRBV5-1 and TRBJ2-6, with 10 bases lining up with TRBD1. CDR3 length: 16 amino acids. J lost 0 bases, V lost 4 bases, and 1 base had no gene match. CDR1 is SGHRS and CDR2 is YFSETQ in the germline V gene. CDR3: CASSRDRGSGANVLTF. In DNA form, the CDR3 reads TGCGCCAGCAGCCGGGACAGGGGCTCTGGGGCCAACGTCCTGACTTTC.

This clonotype was recorded at least ten times. V usage is TRBV20-1 and J usage is TRBJ1-4; D is perhaps TRBD1 (5 bases). V dropped 1 base and J dropped 6 bases, with 12 bases sitting between them. Germline CDR1 reads DFQATT; CDR2 reads SNEGSKA (reference sequence). This CDR3 is 14 amino acids long. The DNA for the CDR3 is TGCAGTGCTAGAGGGGCAGGGTCCCATGAAAAACTGTTTTTT. Translated, it gives CSARGAGSHEKLFF.

This clonotype came up many times. The chain employs TRBV12-3 or TRBV12-4 and TRBJ2-7; 8 bases agree with TRBD1. The CDR3 sequence is 14 residues long. The trim removed 5 bases at V and 1 base at J, leaving 4 bases unmatched. The CDR3 DNA reads TGTGCCAGCAGTCGACAGGGGTCGTCCTACGAGCAGTACTTC. It encodes CASSRQGSSYEQYF.

The gene calls are TRBV12-3 or TRBV12-4 and TRBJ2-7; 9 bases are shared with TRBD1. This CDR3 is built from 14 residues. The junction had 12 bases not matched to a gene; V was cut back by 8 bases and J by 7 bases. This chain's CDR3 is CASRPEGTGREQYF. CDR3 DNA: TGTGCCAGCCGCCCCGAGGGGACAGGGAGGGAGCAGTACTTC.

This clonotype appeared many times. The chain uses TRBV5-1 and TRBJ2-7; either TRBD1 or TRBD2 may supply D (5 bases each). Trimming removed 3 bases from V and 3 bases from J, with 13 bases in between. Germline V gene sequence: CDR1 SGHRS, CDR2 YFSETQ. This CDR3 comprises 14 residues. CDR3 nucleotides: TGCGCCAGCAGCTCCGGGACGGCGAACTACGAGCAGTACTTC. This encodes CASSSGTANYEQYF.

The gene calls are TRBV12-3 or TRBV12-4 and TRBJ2-4; TRBD2 matches 7 bases. The CDR3 sequence is 13 residues long. Unmatched junction bases numbered 3, after V lost 3 bases and J lost 7 bases. CDR3 loop: CASSFSGGNIQYF. For the CDR3, the DNA is TGTGCCAGCAGTTTCTCGGGGGGTAACATTCAGTACTTC.

This clonotype was picked up many times. J is TRBJ1-5 and V is TRBV20-1; no clear D. Trimming took 4 bases from V and 2 from J, leaving 12 bases between them. CDR1 is DFQATT, CDR2 SNEGSKA, per germline (reference sequence). The length of the CDR3 is 14 residues. The CDR3 is CSATLRAGNQPQHF. The CDR3 DNA follows: TGCAGTGCTACGCTGCGAGCTGGCAATCAGCCCCAGCATTTT.

This clonotype was recorded at least ten times. This CDR3 reads CASIDRNWADTQYF. CDR3 nucleotide sequence: TGTGCCAGCATTGACAGAAATTGGGCAGATACGCAGTATTTT. This sequence joins TRBV6-2 or TRBV6-3 and TRBJ2-3; D may be TRBD1 (5 bases). V lost 7 bases and J 4 bases, leaving 15 bases between the germline ends. Per germline, CDR1 MNHEY and CDR2 SVGEGT. The length of the CDR3 is 14 residues.

This clonotype has ten or more counts. This chain uses TRBV20-1 with TRBJ2-5; D is possibly TRBD1 or TRBD2 (5 bases each). The CDR3 loop spans 13 amino acids. Germline-derived CDR1 and CDR2 are DFQATT and SNEGSKA (reference sequence). V lost 6 bases to trimming and J lost 5 bases, with 16 bases between them. The CDR3 sequence: CSAEAGADETQYF. CDR3 DNA: TGCAGTGCCGAGGCCGGGGCGGATGAGACCCAGTACTTC.

This clonotype was counted at least ten times. The genes are TRBV28 and TRBJ2-2; 11 bases are a match to TRBD1. This CDR3 has 17 residues. V trimming: 2 bases; J trimming: 6 bases; junction bases outside the gene matches: 8. Germline loops: CDR1 MDHEN, CDR2 SYDVKM. CDR3 DNA: TGTGCCAGCAGTTTAAGTGGCGGACAGGGGGCTGCCGGGGAGCTGTTTTTT. This gives the protein CASSLSGGQGAAGELFF.

This clonotype occurred many times. This rearrangement joins TRBV27 to TRBJ1-1; D may be TRBD1 (6 bases). Trimming took off 4 bases at V and 1 base at J, with 16 bases between the two ends. CDR1 and CDR2 (germline): MNHEY, SMNVEV (reference sequence). This CDR3 is built from 16 residues. The CDR3 loop reads CASSSPGRGRNTEAFF. The CDR3 DNA reads TGTGCCAGCAGTTCCCCAGGGAGGGGGAGGAACACTGAAGCTTTCTTT.

At least ten counts were recorded for this clonotype. The V call is TRBV5-1, the J call TRBJ2-7, with TRBD2 matching 8 bases. Germline V gene sequence: CDR1 SGHRS, CDR2 YFSETQ. The J segment lost 7 bases and the V segment lost 4 bases, leaving 7 bases of the junction unmatched. The CDR3 is made up of 13 amino acids. The CDR3 nucleotides are TGCGCCAGCAGCCCAGAAGGCGGGAGGGAGCAGTACTTC. It is translated as CASSPEGGREQYF.

This clonotype occurred many times. The J gene is TRBJ1-5, the V gene TRBV21-1; TRBD1, as called in the table, went unchecked against the DNA. TRBV21-1 is deemed a pseudogene. The CDR3 contains 14 residues. CDR3 amino acids: CASSKCQGNQPQHF. The CDR3, as DNA: TGTGCCAGCAGCAAATGTCAGGGGAATCAGCCCCAGCATTTT.

This clonotype was observed many times. The chain couples TRBV18 to TRBJ1-2, with 10 bases that match TRBD1. The trim removed 5 bases at V and 10 bases at J, leaving 13 bases unmatched. The CDR3 is 15 residues long. Germline V gives CDR1 KGHSH, CDR2 LQKENI. Here the CDR3 reads CASSEAGTGDKVYTF. The DNA of the CDR3 is TGTGCCAGCTCAGAAGCCGGGACAGGGGATAAGGTCTACACCTTC.